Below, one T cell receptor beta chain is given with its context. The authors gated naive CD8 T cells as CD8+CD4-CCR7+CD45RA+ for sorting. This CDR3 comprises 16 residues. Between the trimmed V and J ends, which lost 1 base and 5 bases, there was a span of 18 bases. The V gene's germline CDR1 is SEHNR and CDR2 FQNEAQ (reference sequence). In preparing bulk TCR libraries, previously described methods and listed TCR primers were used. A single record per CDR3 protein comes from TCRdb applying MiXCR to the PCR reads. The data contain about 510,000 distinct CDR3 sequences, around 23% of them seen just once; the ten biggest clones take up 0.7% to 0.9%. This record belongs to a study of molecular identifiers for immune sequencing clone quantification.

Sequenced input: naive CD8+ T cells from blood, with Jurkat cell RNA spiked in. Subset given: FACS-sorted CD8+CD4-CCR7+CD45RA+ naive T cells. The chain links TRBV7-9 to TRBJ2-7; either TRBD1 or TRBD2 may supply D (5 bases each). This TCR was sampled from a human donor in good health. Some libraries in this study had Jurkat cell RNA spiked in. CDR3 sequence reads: CASSLGFGADGNEQYF. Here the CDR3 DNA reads TGTGCCAGCAGCTTAGGATTCGGGGCCGATGGCAACGAGCAGTACTTC.